This T cell receptor beta chain was retrieved from a study of blood T cell repertoires in COVID-19. Overall study context: The study drew acute and convalescent COVID-19 samples from the United States, Italy and Spain. T cells, B-cell-depleted T cells, or PBMCs supplied cDNA or gDNA.

J was trimmed by 4 bases and V by 5 bases; bases with no gene match: 8. Germline V lookup: CDR1 SGHRS, CDR2 YFSETQ. The CDR3 consists of 16 residues. Per the original methods: Estimation of nucleated cell counts relied on the amplification of reference gene primers. Profiled with immunoSEQ multiplex PCR; TCRdb holds only in-frame clones, not every one. V and J calls and clone size follow that table, whereas D and trimming were derived from the DNA. Of some 110,000 clones listed, 80% to 85% are singletons. The rearrangement links TRBV5-1 to TRBJ2-1; 11 nucleotides match TRBD2. Sequencing was performed on peripheral blood. This receptor was taken from a woman aged 70-85 years with acute or convalescent COVID-19. The CDR3 here is CASRPSTSGGYNEQFF. CDR3 bases: TGCGCCAGCAGGCCATCCACTAGCGGGGGATACAATGAGCAGTTCTTC.